The entry below describes one T cell receptor beta chain. Its specificity is unknown. The PCR used 60 Vbeta and 13 Jbeta primers. Here immunoSEQ multiplex PCR was the method, and the copy in TCRdb shows in-frame clones only, minus some. The repertoire includes some 110,000 clones, approximately 80% of them detected once, and almost 5% sits in the top ten. These data come from a study of cytomegalovirus exposure and HLA in healthy donors. General study results and limits: Indistinguishability led to the exclusion of some V segments, TRBV6-2 and TRBV6-3 included. A later analysis showed TCR association rates differing by HLA locus, peaking at DRB1 and lowest at HLA-C.

CDR3 length: 13 residues. Germline V gene sequence: CDR1 SEHNR, CDR2 FQNEAQ (reference sequence). This chain uses TRBV7-9 with TRBJ2-5; D is unclear. The J call may be mistaken, given a closer DNA end match to TRBJ2-7. The sequenced material came from PBMCs. This clonotype was sampled from a man aged 50 or older in good health and CMV-seropositive. The CDR3 here is CASSPNSSYEQYF. CDR3 nucleotide sequence: TGTGCCAGCAGCCCAAATAGCTCCTACGAGCAGTACTTC.